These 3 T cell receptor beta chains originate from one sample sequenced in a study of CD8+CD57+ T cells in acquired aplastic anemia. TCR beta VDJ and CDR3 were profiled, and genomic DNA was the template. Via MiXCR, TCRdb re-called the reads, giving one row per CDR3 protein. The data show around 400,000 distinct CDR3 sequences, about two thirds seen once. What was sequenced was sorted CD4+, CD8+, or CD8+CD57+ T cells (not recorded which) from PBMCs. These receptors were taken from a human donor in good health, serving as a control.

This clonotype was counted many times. CDR3 nucleotides: TGTGCCAGCAGTTTTCTTCAGGTTACGCAGCCCCAGCATTTT. This gives the protein CASSFLQVTQPQHF. The V call is TRBV12-3 or TRBV12-4, the J call TRBJ1-5; no firm D call. Trimming removed 3 bases at V and 7 bases at J, with 13 bases between. The CDR3 loop spans 14 amino acids.

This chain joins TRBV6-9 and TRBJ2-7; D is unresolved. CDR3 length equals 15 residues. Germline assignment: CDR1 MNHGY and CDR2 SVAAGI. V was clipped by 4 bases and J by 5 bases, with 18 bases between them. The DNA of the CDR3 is TGTGCCAGCAGTTTCCTGGAGCTTGGCCGGGACGAGCAGTACTTC. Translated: CASSFLELGRDEQYF.

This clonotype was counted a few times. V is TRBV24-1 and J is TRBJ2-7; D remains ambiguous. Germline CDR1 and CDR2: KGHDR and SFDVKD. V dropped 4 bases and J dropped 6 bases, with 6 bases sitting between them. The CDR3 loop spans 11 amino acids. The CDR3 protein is CATSDTAEQYF. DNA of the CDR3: TGTGCCACCAGTGACACAGCCGAGCAGTACTTC.